One sample yielded the 15 T cell receptor beta chains listed below, sequenced in a study of blood T cells in healthy people across ages (dated by TCRdb to 2013 to 2016). Preparation of the library involved 5' RACE. The instrument given in TCRdb is Illumina HiSeq 2500. The second PCR ran for roughly 7 to 12 cycles and used a J-beta primer mix along with a sample-barcoded 5' primer. The public sequencing data were trimmed at Q25 with fastp and processed into clonotypes with MiXCR by TCRdb, which kept only in-frame beta chains. One record per CDR3 amino acid sequence lists the most common genes and DNA. The sample data list 1.5 million to 2 million distinct CDR3 sequences, and 49% of these were observed just once. The ten largest clones add up to roughly 2.1% of the sample. The sequenced material came from blood. Receptors were obtained from a woman aged 35 to 49 in good health.

This clonotype was recorded a few times. The chain joins TRBV6-1 to TRBJ2-3, with 9 bases aligning to TRBD2. J lost 2 bases, V lost 1 base, and 10 bases had no gene match. This CDR3 is built from 18 residues. Germline V CDR1 and CDR2: MNHNS, SASEGT. CDR3 in DNA: TGTGCCAGCAGTGAAGGGAAGATAGCGGGGGTTGTCACAGATACGCAGTATTTT. Translating gives CASSEGKIAGVVTDTQYF.

The chain is built from TRBV15 and TRBJ1-5; D is possibly TRBD1 (5 bases). The germline V gene has CDR1 LNHNV and CDR2 YYDKDF (reference sequence). The V gene lost 5 bases and the J gene lost 6 bases, with 14 bases spanning the gap. The CDR3 runs to 14 residues. CDR3 region: CATSLAGYGQPQHF. CDR3 nucleotides: TGTGCCACCAGCCTAGCAGGGTACGGTCAGCCCCAGCATTTT.

This clonotype was seen a few times. The CDR3 spells CASSFPGPNSPLHF. The CDR3 nucleotides read TGTGCCAGCAGTTTTCCGGGTCCCAATTCACCCCTCCACTTT. This rearrangement joins TRBV12-3 or TRBV12-4 to TRBJ1-6; no firm D call. CDR3 size: 14 residues. V lost 3 bases, J lost 7 bases, and 10 bases lay in between.

V is TRBV20-1 and J is TRBJ2-7, with D tentatively TRBD1 (5 bases). The assigned J gene may be wrong: the sequence end matches TRBJ2-5 better. The CDR3 consists of 14 residues. Per germline, CDR1 DFQATT and CDR2 SNEGSKA (reference sequence). In DNA form, the CDR3 reads TGCAGTGCTCTGGTCCAGGGTAGTTTGGAGACCCAGTACTTC. Encoded protein: CSALVQGSLETQYF.

The chain couples TRBV20-1 to TRBJ1-2; no clear D gene. CDR1 is DFQATT, CDR2 SNEGSKA, per germline (reference sequence). The CDR3 extends over 12 amino acids. The ends were cut back, 3 bases at V and 5 bases at J, with 10 bases in the middle. CDR3 loop: CSARSAPYGYTF. In DNA, the CDR3 is TGCAGTGCTAGGTCGGCCCCTTATGGCTACACCTTC.

The chain couples TRBV6-5 to TRBJ2-5; 12 positions agree with TRBD2. Looked up from germline, CDR1 is MNHEY and CDR2 is SVGAGI. The junction had 18 bases not matched to a gene; V was cut back by 4 bases and J by 3 bases. The CDR3 length is 20 residues. CDR3 loop: CASSSAPPSGGAMGKETQYF. The CDR3 DNA is TGTGCCAGCAGTTCCGCCCCTCCTAGCGGGGGGGCCATGGGAAAAGAGACCCAGTACTTC.

This clonotype was counted between two and nine times. The chain joins TRBV4-2 to TRBJ2-3; 14 nucleotides align to TRBD2. From germline, CDR1 is LGHNA and CDR2 YNFKEQ. The trim removed 5 bases at V and 8 bases at J, leaving 15 bases unmatched. CDR3 size: 18 residues. This CDR3 reads CASSGTSGGRPSVGTQYF. The CDR3 DNA sequence: TGTGCCAGCAGCGGGACTAGCGGGGGCCGCCCCTCAGTGGGTACGCAGTATTTT.

This sequence joins TRBV7-2 and TRBJ1-1; TRBD1 matches at 8 bases. CDR1 is SGHTA and CDR2 is FQGNSA in the germline V gene. Unmatched junction bases numbered 11, after V lost 5 bases and J lost 6 bases. CDR3 length: 15 amino acids. Written as DNA, the CDR3 is TGTGCCAGCAGCCGAACGCAGGGGGCTATAGCTGAAGCTTTCTTT. This encodes CASSRTQGAIAEAFF.

The rearrangement joins TRBV6-6 to TRBJ2-1; 7 bases line up with TRBD1. This CDR3 comprises 15 residues. Germline assignment: CDR1 MNHNY and CDR2 SVGAGI (reference sequence). J gave up 5 bases and V 4 bases, and 8 bases lay outside the gene matches. The CDR3 reads CASSFLGTAHNEQFF. The CDR3 bases are TGTGCCAGCAGTTTCCTTGGGACAGCTCACAATGAGCAGTTCTTC.

The chain carries TRBV5-1 and TRBJ1-1, with D possibly matching TRBD1 (5 bases). Trimming took 5 bases from V and 1 from J, leaving 9 bases between them. Per germline, CDR1 SGHRS and CDR2 YFSETQ. The CDR3 runs to 13 residues. The CDR3 sequence: CASRDTWNTEAFF. As DNA, the CDR3 is TGCGCCAGCAGGGACACCTGGAACACTGAAGCTTTCTTT. The full variable domain, in which reference TRBV5-1 and TRBJ1-1 provide the parts outside the CDR3, is KAGVTQTPRYLIKTRGQQVTLSCSPISGHRSVSWYQQTPGQGLQFLFEYFSETQRNKGNFPGRFSGRQFSNSRSEMNVSTLELGDSALYLCASRDTWNTEAFFGQGTRLTVV.

The CDR3 region is CASSQVAGLAQYF. The DNA for the CDR3 is TGCGCCAGCAGCCAAGTAGCGGGGCTGGCTCAGTACTTC. V is TRBV4-3 and J is TRBJ2-4; 8 bases agree with TRBD2. The CDR3 contains 13 residues. V gave up 1 base and J gave up 12 bases; unmatched junction bases: 5. Per the germline V gene, CDR1 is LGHNA and CDR2 is YSLEER.

The table lists this clonotype with a few counts. V and J are TRBV15 and TRBJ2-5; weak D call: TRBD2 (5 bases). Trimming cost V 0 bases and J 5 bases, with 13 bases left between them. CDR3 length: 15 residues. Looked up from germline, CDR1 is LNHNV and CDR2 is YYDKDF (reference sequence). CDR3: CATSRDRQRFETQYF. The CDR3 DNA reads TGTGCCACCAGCAGAGATCGGCAGCGGTTTGAGACCCAGTACTTC.

This clonotype was seen only once. The chain is built from TRBV20-1 and TRBJ1-5; D remains unclear. The germline V gene has CDR1 DFQATT and CDR2 SNEGSKA (reference sequence). V was trimmed by 5 bases and J by 3 bases, leaving 8 bases between them. This CDR3 is built from 12 residues. CDR3 protein: CSAGQVNQPQHF. In nucleotides, the CDR3 is TGCAGTGCTGGGCAGGTCAATCAGCCCCAGCATTTT.

This clonotype was seen more than once but under ten times. The chain links TRBV7-2 to TRBJ2-3, with D uncertain. This CDR3 region has 15 residues. Germline values: CDR1 SGHTA, CDR2 FQGNSA. The ends were cut back, 4 bases at V and 1 base at J, with 12 bases in the middle. CDR3 in amino acids: CASSSGVSRTDTQYF. In DNA form, the CDR3 reads TGTGCCAGCAGCTCAGGTGTTTCGCGCACAGATACGCAGTATTTT.

The chain recombines TRBV20-1 with TRBJ2-5; weak D call: TRBD1 (5 bases). The germline V and J ends were trimmed by 6 bases and 5 bases, with 13 bases remaining between them. The CDR3 covers 12 residues. Per germline, CDR1 DFQATT and CDR2 SNEGSKA (reference sequence). In nucleotides, the CDR3 is TGCAGTGCGGGCAGGGTCCGGGAGACCCAGTACTTC. Its protein product is CSAGRVRETQYF.